The clone carrying this TCR beta chain was seen only a few times. Antigen specificity is unknown. The CDR3 extends over 18 amino acids. Germline V gives CDR1 MNHEY, CDR2 SVGEGT. Unmatched junction bases numbered 7, after V lost 0 bases and J lost 1 base. These data come from a study of blood T cells in healthy people across ages. Study conclusions and caveats: In these data, TCR beta diversity tracked strongly with naive T cell percentage.

The people who gave samples were healthy Caucasians from Russia, aged roughly 6 to 100. For the second PCR, which ran for 7 to 11 cycles, a sample-barcoded 5' primer and a J-beta primer mix were used. The template-switch adaptor, which had 12 random nucleotides, put a tag on each cDNA molecule. TCRdb re-derived calls from the 5' RACE reads in MiXCR, one entry per CDR3 protein. The profile shows over 1,500,000 distinct CDR3 sequences, around half of them singletons. The sequence came from a woman aged 40 to 50 in good health. This chain joins TRBV6-2 or TRBV6-3 and TRBJ2-1; 9 nucleotides align to TRBD1. Sequences were obtained from blood. The CDR3 is CASSYSKTGGGSYNEQFF. The CDR3 nucleotides read TGTGCCAGCAGTTACTCGAAGACAGGGGGAGGGTCCTACAATGAGCAGTTCTTC.